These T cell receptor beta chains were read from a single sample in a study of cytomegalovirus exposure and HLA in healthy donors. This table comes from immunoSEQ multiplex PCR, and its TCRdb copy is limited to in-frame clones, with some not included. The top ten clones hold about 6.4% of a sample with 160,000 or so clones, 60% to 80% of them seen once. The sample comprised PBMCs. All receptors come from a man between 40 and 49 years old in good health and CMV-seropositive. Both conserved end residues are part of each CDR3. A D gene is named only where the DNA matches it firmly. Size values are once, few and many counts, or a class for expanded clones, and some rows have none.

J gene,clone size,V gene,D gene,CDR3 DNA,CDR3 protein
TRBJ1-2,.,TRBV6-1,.,TGTGCCAGCACCCGGGAGGCAGTCTATGGCTACACCTTC,CASTREAVYGYTF
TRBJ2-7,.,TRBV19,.,TGTGCCAGTAGTACCCTGTGGGGCTCCGAGCAGTACTTC,CASSTLWGSEQYF
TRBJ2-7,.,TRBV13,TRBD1,TGTGCCAGCAGCAACCGGGACAGGGCCTCCTACGAGCAGTACTTC,CASSNRDRASYEQYF
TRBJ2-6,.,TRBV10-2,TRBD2,TGCGCCAGCAGGGGGACTAGCGGGAACTCTGGGGCCAACGTCCTGACTTTC,CASRGTSGNSGANVLTF
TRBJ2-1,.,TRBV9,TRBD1,TGTGCCAGCAGCGTAGTGGGGACAGGTTACAATGAGCAGTTCTTC,CASSVVGTGYNEQFF
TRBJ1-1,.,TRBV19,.,TGTGCCAGTAGTTCTGGCAGGGGATCCGGGGTGTTGTCTCAAGCTTTCTTT,CASSSGRGSGVLSQAFF
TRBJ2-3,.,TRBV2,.,TGTGCCAGCAGCGAACAGGGCGTGGGGGATACGCAGTATTTT,CASSEQGVGDTQYF
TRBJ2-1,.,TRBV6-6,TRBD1,TGTGCCAGCAGGGGGATCGGGACAGTATACAATGAGCAGTTCTTC,CASRGIGTVYNEQFF
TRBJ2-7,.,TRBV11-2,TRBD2,TGTGCCAGCAGCCCGGGACTAGCGGATGGCGTAGAGCAGTACTTC,CASSPGLADGVEQYF
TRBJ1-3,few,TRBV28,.,TGTGCCAGCAGTTCCCGGGGATTTTTCTCTGGAAACACCATATATTTT,CASSSRGFFSGNTIYF
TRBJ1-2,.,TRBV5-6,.,TGTGCCAGCAGCCGCCAGGCTGCGGGTGGCTACACCTTC,CASSRQAAGGYTF
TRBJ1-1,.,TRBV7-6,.,TGTGCCAGCAGCTTCTCAGTGAACACTGAAGCTTTCTTT,CASSFSVNTEAFF
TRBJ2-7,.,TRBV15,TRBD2,TGTGCCACCAGCAGAGAGGGTGGGACTAGCGGGATTCAGGAGCAGTACTTC,CATSREGGTSGIQEQYF
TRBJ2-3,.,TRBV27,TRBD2,TGTGCCAGCAGTTCCGTGGGAGTGCCGGGACTAGCGACAGATACGCAGTATTTT,CASSSVGVPGLATDTQYF
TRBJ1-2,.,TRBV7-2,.,TGTGCCAGCAGCTCACGGTTAGGGGGAAGGAGCTATGGCTACACCTTC,CASSSRLGGRSYGYTF
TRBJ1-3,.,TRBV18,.,TGTGCCAGCTCACCAGTGGTCGCCACAGCTGGAAACACCATATATTTT,CASSPVVATAGNTIYF
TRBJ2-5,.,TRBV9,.,TGTGCCAGCAGCGTAGCTGGAAGCAGGGAGACCCAGTACTTC,CASSVAGSRETQYF
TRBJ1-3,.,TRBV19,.,TGTGCCAGTAGTATAGCCCTAGCTGGAAACACCATATATTTT,CASSIALAGNTIYF
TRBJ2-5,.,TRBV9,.,TGTGCCAGCAGCGTAGCGGGGGATTGGGAGACCCAGTACTTC,CASSVAGDWETQYF
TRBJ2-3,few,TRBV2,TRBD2,TGTGCCAAGCGGGACTTAAAGACAGATACGCAGTATTTT,CAKRDLKTDTQYF
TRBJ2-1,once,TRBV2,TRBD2,TGTGCCAGCAGTGAATTGGCGGGAGGATACAATGAGCAGTTCTTC,CASSELAGGYNEQFF
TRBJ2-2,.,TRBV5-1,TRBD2,TGCGCCAGCAGCCAACTAGCGGCGGGAACCGGGGAGCTGTTTTTT,CASSQLAAGTGELFF
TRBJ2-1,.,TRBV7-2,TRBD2,TGTGCCAGCAGCGACTCGGGACTAGCGGTTTACAATGAGCAGTTCTTC,CASSDSGLAVYNEQFF
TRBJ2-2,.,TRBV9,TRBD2,TGTGCCAGCAGCCCCATGACTAGCGTCAACACCGGGGAGCTGTTTTTT,CASSPMTSVNTGELFF
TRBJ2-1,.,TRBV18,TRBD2,TGTGCCAGCTCACCACTAGCGGGGACCTACAATGAGCAGTTCTTC,CASSPLAGTYNEQFF
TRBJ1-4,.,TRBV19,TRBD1,TGTGCCAGTAGTGCACAGGGGGCGGCCAGGGGAAAACTGTTTTTT,CASSAQGAARGKLFF
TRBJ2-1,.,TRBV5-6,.,TGTGCCAGCAGCTTGGCGGGAGCCACATACAATGAGCAGTTCTTC,CASSLAGATYNEQFF
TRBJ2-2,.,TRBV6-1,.,TGTGCCAGCAGGAGAGCGGCCCTCAACACCGGGGAGCTGTTTTTT,CASRRAALNTGELFF
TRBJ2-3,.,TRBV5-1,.,TGCGCCAGCAGAGGGGTTAGCACAGATACGCAGTATTTT,CASRGVSTDTQYF
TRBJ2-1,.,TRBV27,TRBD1,TGTGCCAGCAGTCTCCCAACCCCGGGACAGAATTACAATGAGCAGTTCTTC,CASSLPTPGQNYNEQFF
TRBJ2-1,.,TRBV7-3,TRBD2,TGTGCCAGCAGCCACCCCGGGACTAGCATTTTCTTC,CASSHPGTSIFF
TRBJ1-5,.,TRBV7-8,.,TGTGCCAGCAGCTTAGTGGGGCGGATGCAGCCCCAGCATTTT,CASSLVGRMQPQHF
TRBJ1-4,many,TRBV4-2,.,TGTGCCAGCAGCCGAGTAAATGAAAAACTGTTTTTT,CASSRVNEKLFF
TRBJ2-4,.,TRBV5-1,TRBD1,TGCGCCAGCAGCTTTGGGGGACAGGGGGCTGGATACAGTCAGTACTTC,CASSFGGQGAGYSQYF
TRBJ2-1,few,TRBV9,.,TGTGCCAGCAGCGTAGGAGCGACGCCCTACAATGAGCAGTTCTTC,CASSVGATPYNEQFF
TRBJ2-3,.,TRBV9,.,TGTGCCAGCAGCGGCGGACAGTGGAGCACAGATACGCAGTATTTT,CASSGGQWSTDTQYF
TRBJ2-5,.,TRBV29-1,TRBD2,TGCAGCGTTGTTCTAGCGGGAGAGAGACAAGAGACCCAGTACTTC,CSVVLAGERQETQYF
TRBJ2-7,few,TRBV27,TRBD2,TGTGCCAGCAGTTTATTGGACGGGGGGGCAGATCAGTACTTC,CASSLLDGGADQYF
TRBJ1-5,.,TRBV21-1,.,TGTGCCAGCAGCAAAGGGGTGTGGACAGGGGAGCAGCCCCAGCATTTT,CASSKGVWTGEQPQHF
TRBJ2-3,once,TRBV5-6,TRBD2,TGTGCCAGCAGCTCCCTTAGCGGGAGCACAGATACGCAGTATTTT,CASSSLSGSTDTQYF
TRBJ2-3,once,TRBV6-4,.,TGTGCCAGCAGTGACTCTCGGGAGCCAGATACGCAGTATTTT,CASSDSREPDTQYF